Below are 4 T cell receptor beta chains sequenced from a single sample in a study of blood T cell repertoires in COVID-19. Sequenced by immunoSEQ multiplex PCR; TCRdb stores in-frame clones only, minus some. The sample lists fewer than 25,000 clones; about 88% were seen once. The sample taken for sequencing was peripheral blood. These TCRs come from a human donor in a cohort sampled during active COVID-19.

This clone ranks as medium-sized. The rearrangement joins TRBV5-8 to TRBJ1-2; no clear D. Germline CDR1 SGHTS, CDR2 YDEGEE. The CDR3 sequence is 16 residues long. V gave up 0 bases and J gave up 7 bases, with 19 bases separating them. The CDR3 DNA follows: TGTGCCAGCAGCTTGGTTCGGCGGGTTCGAGAGGCTGGCTACACCTTC. Its translation: CASSLVRRVREAGYTF.

This sequence joins TRBV4-3 and TRBJ2-7, with D perhaps matching TRBD2 (5 bases). The ends were cut back, 3 bases at V and 3 bases at J, with 18 bases in the middle. CDR1 is LGHNA and CDR2 is YSLEER in the germline V gene. The CDR3 is 16 residues long. The CDR3 DNA sequence: TGCGCCAGCAGCCACCACTTCAGCGGAGCTAACTACGAGCAGTACTTC. Residues: CASSHHFSGANYEQYF.

The V gene is TRBV6-5, the J gene TRBJ1-2; TRBD1 might be the D (6 bases). The CDR3 length is 15 residues. Trimming removed 2 bases from V and 5 bases from J, with 15 bases in between. Germline V gene sequence: CDR1 MNHEY, CDR2 SVGAGI. CDR3 sequence: CASSYQGQPKYGYTF. Written as DNA, the CDR3 is TGTGCCAGCAGTTACCAGGGGCAACCGAAATATGGCTACACCTTC.

This clone was seen once. The chain combines TRBV7-2 with TRBJ2-3; perhaps TRBD2 as D (5 bases). The CDR3 length is 16 residues. V lost 1 base and J 0 bases, leaving 11 bases between the germline ends. Germline V gene sequence: CDR1 SGHTA, CDR2 FQGNSA. In nucleotides, the CDR3 is TGTGCCAGCAGCTTAGGGCTAGCCCGCAGCACAGATACGCAGTATTTT. Translating it yields CASSLGLARSTDTQYF.